This T cell receptor (beta chain) was recorded in a study of shared clonotypes between healthy human individuals (dated by TCRdb to 2020 to 2021). Notes on the research overall: The cohort included a few men and a couple of women between 18 and 49 years of age. Leukapheresis yielded between about 0.9 and 9 billion PBMCs per donor. Different laboratories and diverse techniques were used to prepare libraries and sequence TCR repertoires, to increase sequencing depth and limit assay-specific biases. For each donor, CD4 naive and CD4 memory were each given three plates, CD8 naive was given two plates, and CD8 memory was given one plate. The study deeply sequenced blood TCR repertoires of five healthy adults to estimate repertoire size and the extent of clonotype sharing between individuals. Broader findings and caveats from the paper: Clonotypes shared by all four sorted-subset donors showed higher generation probabilities than non-shared clonotypes. Sharing across a few donors was observed for 5% to 6.5% of naive CD4, 3% to 4% of naive CD8, roughly 2.4% of memory CD4, and approximately 0.41% of memory CD8 clonotypes. Based on pairwise subsampling, the degree of clonotype sharing among donors was expected to be affected by sequencing depth. Sampling was limited to blood, and TCR repertoires in tissue likely differ from TCR repertoires in blood. The genetic and exposure-history diversity represented was limited by the small number of donors. Rarefaction of sorted-subset datasets indicated incomplete sequencing despite the large sequencing depth. Estimated clonotype richness was generally larger for naive than for memory subsets.

Turning to this clone: Its antigen is still unknown. Nothing much larger sits one base from this clone, and base qualities are not available.

Using the deep immunoSEQ assay, multiplex PCR amplified TCR CDR3 regions from genomic DNA. For each cell subset, the extracted genomic DNA was distributed evenly across all wells of several immunoSEQ 96-well plates, and each plate served as one replicate. For sorted subsets, about 200 ng genomic DNA, equal to 25,000 to 35,000 T cell genomes, was loaded into each replicate PCR. Purified libraries were measured with a Qubit 3.0 fluorometer, size-checked on a Bioanalyzer 2100, and measured again with the KAPA Library Quantification kit. Every immunoSEQ 96-well plate was sequenced on a separate single-read 150-cycle Illumina NextSeq 550 flow cell. In the paper's pipeline: Because the immunoSEQ output held only junctional sequences and lacked quality scores, the filtering could not match the filtering applied to full-length reads. Sequences were annotated with PyIR, a Python wrapper for IgBLAST v1.9, and V/J genes and CDR3 were assigned using IMGT germline references. Reads were removed for weak V/J assignments (E-value above 1e-6), missing CDR3, stop codons, out-of-frame junctions, or ambiguous translated residues. A V3J clonotype was defined by an identical inferred V gene, J gene, and CDR3 amino acid sequence. The percentage overlap between two repertoires was calculated by dividing the number of shared unique clonotypes by the size of the smaller repertoire. Richness of each repertoire was evaluated using RTK rarefaction, the Chao1 estimator, and Recon v2.1 estimates of unobserved clonotypes. OLGA was used to compute generation probabilities for all TCRbeta clonotypes that the gDNA method yielded from a few donors. Imported from immuneACCESS, the table was reduced by TCRdb to in-frame sequences with V and J called. These copies leave out some clones; in studies compared against another copy, an unresolved V gene accounts for under half, and the cause of the remainder is not known. V, J and clone size reflect that table, while D and trimming were determined from the DNA. In this sample the table shows about 580,000 clones, about 98% of which occur a single time. More than 0.3% of the sample comes from the top ten.

CD8 naive samples were CD45RO-negative cells positively selected for CCR7, giving a CD45RA+CCR7+ population that excluded TemRA cells. Healthy HIV-negative adults with no recently reported acute infections or vaccinations were included as donors. Every donor was a Caucasian adult residing in Nashville, Tennessee, USA. Blood was collected by leukapheresis, and PBMCs were isolated by Ficoll-Histopaque density gradient centrifugation and then cryopreserved in liquid nitrogen vapor phase. Analytical flow cytometry was used to check the purity and quantity of every magnetically sorted T cell population. Genomic DNA was isolated from every sorted fraction and measured by UV absorbance on a Nanodrop 2000c. There are 15 amino acids in the CDR3, from cysteine to phenylalanine inclusive. Solely the CDR3 DNA is kept, with 45 bases framed from the first base. V was cut back by 5 bases and J by 2 bases, leaving a gap of 14 bases between them. In the germline V gene (reference sequence), CDR1 corresponds to MNHNY and CDR2 to SVGAGI.

The sequence was collected from a man aged 30 to 45 in good health. The sequencing input was naive CD8+ T cells sorted from blood. The sample's cell subset or site label, decoded: CD45RA+CCR7+. The rearrangement combines TRBV6-6 with TRBJ2-3; the D gene could be either TRBD1 or TRBD2, each agreeing at 5 bases. The CDR3: CASSASGTNTDTQYF. The sequence in DNA is TGTGCCAGCAGTGCCTCCGGGACCAACACAGATACGCAGTATTTT.